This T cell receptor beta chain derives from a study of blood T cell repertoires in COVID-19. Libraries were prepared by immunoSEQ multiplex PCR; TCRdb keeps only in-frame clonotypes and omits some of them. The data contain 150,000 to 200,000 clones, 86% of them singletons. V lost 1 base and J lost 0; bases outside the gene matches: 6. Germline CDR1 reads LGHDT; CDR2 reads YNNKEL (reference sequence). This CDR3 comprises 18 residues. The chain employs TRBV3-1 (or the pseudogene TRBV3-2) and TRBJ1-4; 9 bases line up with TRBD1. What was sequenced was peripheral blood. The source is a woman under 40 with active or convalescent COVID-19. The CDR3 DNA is TGTGCCAGCAGCCAAGCACAGGGGGCATCCCCAACTAATGAAAAACTGTTTTTT. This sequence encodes CASSQAQGASPTNEKLFF.